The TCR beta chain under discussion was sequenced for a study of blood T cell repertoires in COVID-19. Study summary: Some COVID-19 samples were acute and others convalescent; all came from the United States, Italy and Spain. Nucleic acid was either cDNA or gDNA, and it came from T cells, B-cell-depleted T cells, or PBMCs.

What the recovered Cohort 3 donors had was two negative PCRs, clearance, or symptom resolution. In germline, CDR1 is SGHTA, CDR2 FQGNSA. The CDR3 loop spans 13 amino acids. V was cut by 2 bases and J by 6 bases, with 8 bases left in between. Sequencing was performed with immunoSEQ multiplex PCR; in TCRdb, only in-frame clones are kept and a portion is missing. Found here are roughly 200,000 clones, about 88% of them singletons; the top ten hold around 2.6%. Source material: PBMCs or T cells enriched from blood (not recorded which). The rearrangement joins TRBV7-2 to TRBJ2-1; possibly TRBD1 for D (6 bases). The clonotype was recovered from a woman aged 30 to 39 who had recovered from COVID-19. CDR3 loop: CASSLPRGNEQFF. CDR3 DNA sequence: TGTGCCAGCAGCTTACCCAGGGGCAATGAGCAGTTCTTC.